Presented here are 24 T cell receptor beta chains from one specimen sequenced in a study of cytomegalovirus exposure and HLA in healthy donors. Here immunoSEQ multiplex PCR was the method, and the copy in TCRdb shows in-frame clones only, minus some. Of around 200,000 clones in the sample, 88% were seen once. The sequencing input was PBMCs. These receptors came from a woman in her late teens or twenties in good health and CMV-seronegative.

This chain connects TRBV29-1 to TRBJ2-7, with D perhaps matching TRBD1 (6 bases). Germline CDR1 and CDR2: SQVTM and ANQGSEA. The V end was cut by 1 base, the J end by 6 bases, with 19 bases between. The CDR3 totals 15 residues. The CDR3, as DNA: TGCAGCGTTGAAGGAGACAGGATGAATCCTAGCGAGCAGTACTTC. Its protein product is CSVEGDRMNPSEQYF.

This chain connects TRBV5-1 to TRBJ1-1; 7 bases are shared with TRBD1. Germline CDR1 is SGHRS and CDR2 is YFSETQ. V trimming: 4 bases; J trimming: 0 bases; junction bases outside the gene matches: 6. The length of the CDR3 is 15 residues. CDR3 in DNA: TGCGCCAGCAGCCCGGGACAGACTATGAACACTGAAGCTTTCTTT. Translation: CASSPGQTMNTEAFF.

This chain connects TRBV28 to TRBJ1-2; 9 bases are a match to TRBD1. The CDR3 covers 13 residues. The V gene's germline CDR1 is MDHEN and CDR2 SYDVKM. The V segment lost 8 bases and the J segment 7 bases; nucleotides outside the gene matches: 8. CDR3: CASGITGGGGYTF. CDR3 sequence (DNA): TGTGCCAGCGGAATTACAGGGGGCGGTGGCTACACCTTC.

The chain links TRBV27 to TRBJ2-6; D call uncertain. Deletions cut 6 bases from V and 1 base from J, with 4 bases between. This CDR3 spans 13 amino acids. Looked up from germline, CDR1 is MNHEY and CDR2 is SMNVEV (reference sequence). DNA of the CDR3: TGTGCCAGCAGCGTATCTGGGGCCAACGTCCTGACTTTC. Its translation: CASSVSGANVLTF.

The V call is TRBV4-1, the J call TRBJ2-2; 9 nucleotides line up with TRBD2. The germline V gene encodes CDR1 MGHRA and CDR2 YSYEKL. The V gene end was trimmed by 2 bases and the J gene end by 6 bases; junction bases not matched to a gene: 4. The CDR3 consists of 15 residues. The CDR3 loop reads CASSQPSGISGELFF. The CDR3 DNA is TGCGCCAGCAGCCAACCTAGCGGGATCTCCGGGGAGCTGTTTTTT.

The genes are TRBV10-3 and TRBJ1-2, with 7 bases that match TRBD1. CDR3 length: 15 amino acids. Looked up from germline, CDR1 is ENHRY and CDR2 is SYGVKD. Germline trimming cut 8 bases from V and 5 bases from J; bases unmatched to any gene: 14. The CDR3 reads CAIPKTGEVKYGYTF. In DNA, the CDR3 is TGTGCCATCCCTAAAACAGGGGAAGTAAAGTATGGCTACACCTTC.

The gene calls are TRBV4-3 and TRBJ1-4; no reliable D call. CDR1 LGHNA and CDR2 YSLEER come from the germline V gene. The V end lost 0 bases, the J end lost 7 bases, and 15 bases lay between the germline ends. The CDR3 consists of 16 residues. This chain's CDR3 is CASSQDYRARGEKLFF. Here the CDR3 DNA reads TGCGCCAGCAGCCAAGATTATAGAGCGCGCGGTGAAAAACTGTTTTTT.

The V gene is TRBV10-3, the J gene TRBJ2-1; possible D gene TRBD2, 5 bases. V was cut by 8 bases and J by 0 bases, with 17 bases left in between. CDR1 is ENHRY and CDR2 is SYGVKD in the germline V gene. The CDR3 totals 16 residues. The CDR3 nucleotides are TGTGCCATCGAGGGAACCGGGAAAACCTCCTACAATGAGCAGTTCTTC. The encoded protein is CAIEGTGKTSYNEQFF.

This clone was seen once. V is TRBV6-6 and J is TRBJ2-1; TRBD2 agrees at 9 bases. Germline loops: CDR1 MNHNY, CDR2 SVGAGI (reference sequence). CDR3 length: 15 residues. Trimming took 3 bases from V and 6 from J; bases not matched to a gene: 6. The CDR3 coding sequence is TGTGCCAGCAGTTATAGGCGGCGGGAGGGCAATGAGCAGTTCTTC. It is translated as CASSYRRREGNEQFF.

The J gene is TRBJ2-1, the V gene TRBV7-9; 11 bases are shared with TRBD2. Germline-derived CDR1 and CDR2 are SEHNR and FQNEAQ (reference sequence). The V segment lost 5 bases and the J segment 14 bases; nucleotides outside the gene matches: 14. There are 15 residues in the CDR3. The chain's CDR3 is CASSPAGSGRAWKFF. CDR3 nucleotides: TGTGCCAGCAGCCCAGCCGGTAGCGGGAGGGCTTGGAAGTTCTTC.

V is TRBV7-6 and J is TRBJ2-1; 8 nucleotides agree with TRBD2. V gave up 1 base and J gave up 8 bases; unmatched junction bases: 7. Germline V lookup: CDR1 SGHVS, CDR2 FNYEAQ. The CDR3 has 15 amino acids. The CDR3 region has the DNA TGTGCCAGCAGCTTAGGGACCCGGCGGGGGGATGAGCAGTTCTTC. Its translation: CASSLGTRRGDEQFF.

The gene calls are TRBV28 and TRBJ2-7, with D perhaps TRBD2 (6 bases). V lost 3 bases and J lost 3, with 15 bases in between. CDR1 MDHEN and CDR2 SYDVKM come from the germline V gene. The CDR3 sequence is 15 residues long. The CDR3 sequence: CASSLGGITLYEQYF. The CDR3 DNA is TGTGCCAGCAGTTTGGGGGGTATTACCCTCTACGAGCAGTACTTC.

CDR3 protein: CASSLVAGVYEQYF. The CDR3 coding sequence is TGTGCCAGCAGCTTGGTTGCGGGGGTCTACGAGCAGTACTTC. V gene TRBV5-6 combines with J gene TRBJ2-7; 7 positions match TRBD2. In germline, CDR1 is SGHDT, CDR2 YYEEEE. Trimming removed 0 bases from V and 3 bases from J; junction bases left unmatched: 3. The CDR3 loop spans 14 amino acids.

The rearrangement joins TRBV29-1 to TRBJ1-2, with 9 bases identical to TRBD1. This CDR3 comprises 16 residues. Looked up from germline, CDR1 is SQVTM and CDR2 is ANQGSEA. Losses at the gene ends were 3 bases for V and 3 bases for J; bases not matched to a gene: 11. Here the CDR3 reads CSVDLFTGGDDYGYTF. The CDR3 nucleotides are TGCAGCGTTGATCTCTTCACAGGGGGCGATGACTATGGCTACACCTTC.

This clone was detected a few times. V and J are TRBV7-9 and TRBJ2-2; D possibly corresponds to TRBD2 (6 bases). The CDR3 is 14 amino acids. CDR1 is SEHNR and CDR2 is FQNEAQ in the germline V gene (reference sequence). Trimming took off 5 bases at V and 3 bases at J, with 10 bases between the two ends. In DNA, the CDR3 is TGTGCCAGCAGCCAGCGACTAGACACCGGGGAGCTGTTTTTT. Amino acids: CASSQRLDTGELFF.

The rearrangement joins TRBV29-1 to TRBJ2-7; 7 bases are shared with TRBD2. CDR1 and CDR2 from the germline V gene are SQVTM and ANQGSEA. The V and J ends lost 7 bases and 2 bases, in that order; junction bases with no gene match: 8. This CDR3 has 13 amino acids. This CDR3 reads CSAGWGGTYEQYF. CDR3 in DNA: TGCAGCGCTGGCTGGGGGGGAACCTACGAGCAGTACTTC.

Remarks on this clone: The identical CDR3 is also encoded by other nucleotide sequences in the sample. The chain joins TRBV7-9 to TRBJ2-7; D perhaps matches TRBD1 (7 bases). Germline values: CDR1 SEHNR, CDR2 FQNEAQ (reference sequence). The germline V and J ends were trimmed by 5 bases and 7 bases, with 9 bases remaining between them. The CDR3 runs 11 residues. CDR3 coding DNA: TGTGCCAGCAGCCCAGGGGGGGAGCAGTACTTC. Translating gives CASSPGGEQYF.

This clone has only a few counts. The CDR3 bases are TGTGCCAGCAGCCAAGATAAAACTAGCGGGAGGGAGGAGCAGTACTTC. Residues: CASSQDKTSGREEQYF. V is TRBV4-2 and J is TRBJ2-7; 13 bases align to TRBD2. This CDR3 is 16 amino acids long. Germline loops: CDR1 LGHNA, CDR2 YNFKEQ. The V and J ends lost 0 bases and 7 bases, in that order; junction bases with no gene match: 6.

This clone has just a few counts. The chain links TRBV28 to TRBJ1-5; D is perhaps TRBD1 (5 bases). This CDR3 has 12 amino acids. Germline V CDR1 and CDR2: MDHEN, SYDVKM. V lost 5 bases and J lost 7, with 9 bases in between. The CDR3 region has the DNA TGTGCCAGCAGTCAGGGTGGGCAGCCCCAGCATTTT. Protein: CASSQGGQPQHF.

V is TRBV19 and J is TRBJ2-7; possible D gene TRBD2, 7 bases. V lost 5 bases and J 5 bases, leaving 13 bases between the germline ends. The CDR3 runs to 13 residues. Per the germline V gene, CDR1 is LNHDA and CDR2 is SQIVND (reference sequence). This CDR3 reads CASSSGGADEQYF. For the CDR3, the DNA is TGTGCCAGTAGTTCGGGGGGCGCGGACGAGCAGTACTTC.

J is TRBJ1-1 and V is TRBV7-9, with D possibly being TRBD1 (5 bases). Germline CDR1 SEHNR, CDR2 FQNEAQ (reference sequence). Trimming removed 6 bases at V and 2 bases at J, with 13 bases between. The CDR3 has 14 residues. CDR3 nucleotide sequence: TGTGCCAGCAGGCCCCCGGGGGAAAACACTGAAGCTTTCTTT. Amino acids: CASRPPGENTEAFF.

The CDR3 spells CAWSEGGHQDTQYF. The CDR3 nucleotides are TGTGCCTGGAGTGAGGGAGGGCATCAAGATACGCAGTATTTT. The chain employs TRBV30 and TRBJ2-3; 7 nucleotides line up with TRBD2. Germline-derived CDR1 and CDR2 are GTSNPN and SVGIG (reference sequence). V was pared by 1 base and J by 5 bases, with 6 bases of the junction left unmatched. There are 14 residues in the CDR3.

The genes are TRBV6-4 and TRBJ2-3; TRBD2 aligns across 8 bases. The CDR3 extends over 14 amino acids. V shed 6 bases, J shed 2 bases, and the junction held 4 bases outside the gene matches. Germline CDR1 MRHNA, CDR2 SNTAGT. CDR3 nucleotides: TGTGCCAGCAGCCAGACTAGCGACACAGATACGCAGTATTTT. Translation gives CASSQTSDTDTQYF.

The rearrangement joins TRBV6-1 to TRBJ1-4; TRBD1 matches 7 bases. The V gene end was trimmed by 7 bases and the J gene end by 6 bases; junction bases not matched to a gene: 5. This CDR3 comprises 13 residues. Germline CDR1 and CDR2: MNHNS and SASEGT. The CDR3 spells CASKRGQDEKLFF. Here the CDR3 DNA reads TGTGCCAGCAAGAGGGGGCAGGATGAAAAACTGTTTTTT.